These 9 T cell receptor beta chains share one sample of origin, sequenced in a study of cytomegalovirus exposure and HLA in healthy donors. Primers: 60 Vbeta forward and 13 Jbeta reverse. Sequenced by immunoSEQ multiplex PCR; TCRdb stores in-frame clones only, minus some. Of fewer than 150,000 clones detected, 85% appear once; the ten largest clones hold about 7%. Sequenced input: PBMCs. The source of these receptors is a young woman in good health and CMV-seropositive.

V and J are TRBV18 and TRBJ2-1, with D perhaps TRBD2 (6 bases). V lost 3 bases, J lost 4 bases, and 10 bases lay in between. The CDR3 consists of 14 residues. Germline CDR1 and CDR2: KGHSH and LQKENI. The CDR3 DNA follows: TGTGCCAGCTCACCCACACGGGGGTACAATGAGCAGTTCTTC. This encodes CASSPTRGYNEQFF.

This sequence joins TRBV2 and TRBJ2-1; 7 bases line up with TRBD2. CDR3 length: 15 amino acids. Losses at the gene ends were 1 base for V and 8 bases for J; bases not matched to a gene: 8. The V gene's germline CDR1 is SNHLY and CDR2 FYNNEI. In DNA, the CDR3 is TGTGCCAGCAGTGAAGGTGGGAGGGCCAGGGATGAGCAGTTCTTC. Translating it yields CASSEGGRARDEQFF.

V and J are TRBV5-5 and TRBJ1-3; 7 positions match TRBD1. V gave up 2 bases and J gave up 5 bases; unmatched junction bases: 4. CDR3 length equals 14 residues. The germline gives CDR1 SGHKS, CDR2 YYEKEE (reference sequence). In DNA form, the CDR3 reads TGTGCCAGCAGCTTAACGACAGGGCGAAACACCATATATTTT. Its translation is CASSLTTGRNTIYF.

The chain joins TRBV30 to TRBJ1-2; D is perhaps TRBD1 (5 bases). There are 13 residues in the CDR3. Germline V lookup: CDR1 GTSNPN, CDR2 SVGIG (reference sequence). Between the trimmed V and J ends, which lost 8 bases and 6 bases, there was a span of 19 bases. In nucleotides, the CDR3 is TGTGCCAGGCGCCGGGGCGCGGGAGATGGCTACACCTTC. It specifies CARRRGAGDGYTF.

This rearrangement joins TRBV28 to TRBJ2-5; D uncertain. This CDR3 contains 12 residues. V was shortened by 5 bases and J by 5 bases, with 9 bases between the two germline ends. From germline, CDR1 is MDHEN and CDR2 SYDVKM. This CDR3 reads CASSQREETQYF. The CDR3 nucleotides are TGTGCCAGCAGTCAACGTGAGGAGACCCAGTACTTC.

The table lists this clone with a count of one. This chain joins TRBV4-1 and TRBJ1-6, with 8 positions matching TRBD1. The CDR3 is 16 amino acids. Trimming cost V 5 bases and J 6 bases; bases outside gene matches: 9. Germline loops: CDR1 MGHRA, CDR2 YSYEKL. The CDR3 protein is CASSSAQGAINSPLHF. CDR3 DNA: TGCGCCAGCAGCTCGGCTCAGGGGGCGATTAATTCACCCCTCCACTTT.

The V call is TRBV10-2, the J call TRBJ2-7; 10 bases line up with TRBD1. This CDR3 is built from 12 residues. V lost 6 bases, J lost 6 bases, and 2 bases stayed unmatched. Looked up from germline, CDR1 is WSHSY and CDR2 is SAAADI. The CDR3 region has the DNA TGCGCCAGCAGCGGACAGGGGGGCGAGCAGTACTTC. This codes for CASSGQGGEQYF.

This sequence joins TRBV10-3 and TRBJ1-2; D is unresolved. From germline, CDR1 is ENHRY and CDR2 SYGVKD. The V gene lost 3 bases and the J gene lost 4 bases, with 9 bases spanning the gap. The CDR3 is 13 amino acids. The chain's CDR3 is CAISETEGYGYTF. The CDR3 nucleotides read TGTGCCATCAGTGAAACGGAGGGCTATGGCTACACCTTC.

This clone occurred a few times. The J gene is TRBJ2-7, the V gene TRBV5-1, with a tentative D call TRBD1 (6 bases). The length of the CDR3 is 15 residues. CDR1 is SGHRS and CDR2 is YFSETQ in the germline V gene. Trimming took 7 bases from V and 1 from J, leaving 18 bases between them. The CDR3 is CASSRWTAFSYEQYF. The CDR3 DNA reads TGCGCCAGCTCCCGATGGACAGCCTTTTCCTACGAGCAGTACTTC.